This T cell receptor beta chain was recorded in a study of blood T cells in healthy people across ages. Points from the study as a whole: TCR beta diversity per million T cells fell roughly linearly with age. Correlation between TCR beta diversity and naive T cell percentage was strong. Those diversity estimates obtained from one million T cells were thought to be underestimates.

Worth noting for this clonotype: Its cognate antigen is unknown.

Germline trimming cut 0 bases from V and 5 bases from J; bases unmatched to any gene: 10. Germline V gene lookup returns CDR1 DFQATT and CDR2 SNEGSKA (reference sequence). The CDR3 contains 17 residues. It was with a sample-barcoded 5' primer and a J-beta primer mix that a second PCR of roughly 6 to 12 cycles was run. TCRdb reanalysed the 5' RACE reads using MiXCR and keeps one entry per CDR3 protein. The sample has some 1 million distinct CDR3 sequences, 45% seen once; the top ten hold around 18%. This TCR was recovered from a woman in her fifties or sixties in good health. The rearrangement links TRBV20-1 to TRBJ2-3, with 11 bases aligning to TRBD2. What was sequenced was blood. The CDR3 coding sequence is TGCAGTGCTAGAGAGTACACACTAGCGGGAGTTTTAGATACGCAGTATTTT. Protein: CSAREYTLAGVLDTQYF.